This T cell receptor beta chain was retrieved from a study of shared clonotypes between healthy human individuals. Study at large: Per-donor plates numbered three CD4 naive, three CD4 memory, two CD8 naive and one CD8 memory.

Trimming cost V 3 bases and J 1 base, with 15 bases left between them. Germline CDR1 is KGHSH and CDR2 is LQKENI. This CDR3 is built from 16 residues. The protocol was immunoSEQ multiplex PCR, while the TCRdb copy is restricted to in-frame clones and leaves out a portion. The data show millions of clones, just over 90% seen once. Study conclusions and caveats: Investigators expected sequencing depth to affect clonotype sharing among donors.

A note on this clone: The antigen is unknown.

The material sequenced was naive CD4+ T cells from PBMCs. Documented subset: CD45RA+ positively selected. The chain uses TRBV18 and TRBJ1-1; the D is unclear. The sequence came from a man aged 18 to 30 in good health. Some clones in this sample may be carry-over from other donors' samples. The CDR3 DNA sequence: TGTGCCAGCTCACCGGCCGGCACGGCCAAGAACACTGAAGCTTTCTTT. Its protein is CASSPAGTAKNTEAFF.